The entry below describes one TCR beta chain. How the authors handled the data: How many nucleated cells were present was estimated from reference gene primer amplification. Assay used: immunoSEQ multiplex PCR; TCRdb lists only in-frame clones, some missing. That table is the source of V, J and clone size, and D and trimming were worked out from the DNA. The sample comprises approximately 300,000 clones, 80% to 95% of which are singletons, and under 7% rests with the top ten. This sample stems from a study of blood T cell repertoires in COVID-19. Overall study context: The analysed material was cDNA or gDNA that came from T cells, B-cell-depleted T cells, or PBMCs.

The CDR3 sequence is 15 residues long. The V gene lost 7 bases and the J gene lost 3 bases, with 18 bases spanning the gap. CDR1 and CDR2 (germline): SGHAT, FQNNGV. This clonotype originated in a woman in her 30s with COVID-19, enrolled during active disease. The chain uses TRBV11-2 and TRBJ1-1; tentative D call: TRBD1 (6 bases). Material: peripheral blood. The CDR3: CASIWGGQGDTEAFF. The CDR3 DNA reads as TGTGCCAGCATCTGGGGGGGGCAGGGAGACACTGAAGCTTTCTTT.